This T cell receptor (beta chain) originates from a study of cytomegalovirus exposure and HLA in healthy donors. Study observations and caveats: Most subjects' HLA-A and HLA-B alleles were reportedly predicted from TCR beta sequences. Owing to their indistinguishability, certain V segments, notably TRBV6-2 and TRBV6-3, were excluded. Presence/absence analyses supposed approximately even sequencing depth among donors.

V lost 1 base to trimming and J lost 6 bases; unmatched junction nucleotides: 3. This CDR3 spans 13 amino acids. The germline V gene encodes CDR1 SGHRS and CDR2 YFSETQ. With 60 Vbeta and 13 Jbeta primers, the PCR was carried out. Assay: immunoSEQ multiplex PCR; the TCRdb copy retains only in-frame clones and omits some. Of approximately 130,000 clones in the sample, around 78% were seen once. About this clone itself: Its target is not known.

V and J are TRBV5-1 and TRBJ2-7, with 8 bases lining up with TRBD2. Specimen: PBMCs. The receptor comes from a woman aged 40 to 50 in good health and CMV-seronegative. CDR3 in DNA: TGCGCCAGCAGCTTGCCCCTAGCGGGCGAGCAGTACTTC. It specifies CASSLPLAGEQYF.